This T cell receptor (beta chain) was documented in a study of T cell repertoires in cytomegalovirus infection. Looking at the study overall: The authors relied on CMV epitopes, both recently identified HLA-C-restricted and well-studied HLA-B-restricted.

This clonotype was recorded many times. Its specificity is not known. A single record per CDR3 protein comes from TCRdb applying MiXCR to the reads. Seen here are 250,000 to 300,000 distinct CDR3 sequences, 22% observed once, and the top ten hold roughly a fifth. Germline loops: CDR1 MDHEN, CDR2 SYDVKM. This CDR3 region has 12 residues. The V and J ends lost 5 bases and 7 bases respectively, with 11 bases between them. The rearrangement links TRBV28 to TRBJ2-5; D gene uncertain. The source is a human donor in good health (CMV status not recorded). Some clones in this sample may be carry-over from other donors' samples. The source material was cultured PBMCs, sampled from culture after CMV antigen stimulation. CDR3 bases: TGTGCCAGCAGTCCCGGCCTACGGACCCAGTACTTC. Its protein is CASSPGLRTQYF. Using reference TRBV28 and TRBJ2-5 for the parts outside the CDR3, the full variable domain is DVKVTQSSRYLVKRTGEKVFLECVQDMDHENMFWYRQDPGLGLRLIYFSYDVKMKEKGDIPEGYSVSREKKERFSLILESASTNQTSMYLCASSPGLRTQYFGPGTRLLVL.